This TCR beta chain was captured by sequencing in a study of siplizumab effects on memory and regulatory T cells. Overall study results and limits: A significant reduction in alloreactive sequences traceable to unstimulated CD4+ memory cells was produced by siplizumab. Proliferating CD4+ or CD8+ clones, roughly 75-95% of them, lacked an assignable naive or memory phenotype. With siplizumab, Treg-derived clones averaged approximately 69% of mappable alloreactive CD4+ clones, versus around 25% in controls.

There are 16 residues in the CDR3. Germline V lookup: CDR1 SGHTA, CDR2 FQGNSA. V lost 4 bases and J lost 5, with 17 bases in between. Method: immunoSEQ multiplex PCR; TCRdb's copy keeps in-frame clones and lacks some. Of fewer than 45,000 clones in the sample, more than 80% were seen once. Regarding this clone: Its antigen is undetermined.

The clonotype was recovered from a human donor in good health. Sequenced sample: naive CD4+ T cells sorted from blood. J is TRBJ1-4 and V is TRBV7-2, with D perhaps matching TRBD1 (6 bases). The CDR3 DNA reads as TGTGCCAGCAGCTGGATACAGGGAAAAGGGAATGAAAAACTGTTTTTT. This sequence encodes CASSWIQGKGNEKLFF. The full variable domain, its missing parts supplied by reference TRBV7-2 and TRBJ1-4, is GAGVSQSPSNKVTEKGKDVELRCDPISGHTALYWYRQSLGQGLEFLIYFQGNSAPDKSGLPSDRFSAERTGGSVSTLTIQRTQQEDSAVYLCASSWIQGKGNEKLFFGSGTQLSVL.